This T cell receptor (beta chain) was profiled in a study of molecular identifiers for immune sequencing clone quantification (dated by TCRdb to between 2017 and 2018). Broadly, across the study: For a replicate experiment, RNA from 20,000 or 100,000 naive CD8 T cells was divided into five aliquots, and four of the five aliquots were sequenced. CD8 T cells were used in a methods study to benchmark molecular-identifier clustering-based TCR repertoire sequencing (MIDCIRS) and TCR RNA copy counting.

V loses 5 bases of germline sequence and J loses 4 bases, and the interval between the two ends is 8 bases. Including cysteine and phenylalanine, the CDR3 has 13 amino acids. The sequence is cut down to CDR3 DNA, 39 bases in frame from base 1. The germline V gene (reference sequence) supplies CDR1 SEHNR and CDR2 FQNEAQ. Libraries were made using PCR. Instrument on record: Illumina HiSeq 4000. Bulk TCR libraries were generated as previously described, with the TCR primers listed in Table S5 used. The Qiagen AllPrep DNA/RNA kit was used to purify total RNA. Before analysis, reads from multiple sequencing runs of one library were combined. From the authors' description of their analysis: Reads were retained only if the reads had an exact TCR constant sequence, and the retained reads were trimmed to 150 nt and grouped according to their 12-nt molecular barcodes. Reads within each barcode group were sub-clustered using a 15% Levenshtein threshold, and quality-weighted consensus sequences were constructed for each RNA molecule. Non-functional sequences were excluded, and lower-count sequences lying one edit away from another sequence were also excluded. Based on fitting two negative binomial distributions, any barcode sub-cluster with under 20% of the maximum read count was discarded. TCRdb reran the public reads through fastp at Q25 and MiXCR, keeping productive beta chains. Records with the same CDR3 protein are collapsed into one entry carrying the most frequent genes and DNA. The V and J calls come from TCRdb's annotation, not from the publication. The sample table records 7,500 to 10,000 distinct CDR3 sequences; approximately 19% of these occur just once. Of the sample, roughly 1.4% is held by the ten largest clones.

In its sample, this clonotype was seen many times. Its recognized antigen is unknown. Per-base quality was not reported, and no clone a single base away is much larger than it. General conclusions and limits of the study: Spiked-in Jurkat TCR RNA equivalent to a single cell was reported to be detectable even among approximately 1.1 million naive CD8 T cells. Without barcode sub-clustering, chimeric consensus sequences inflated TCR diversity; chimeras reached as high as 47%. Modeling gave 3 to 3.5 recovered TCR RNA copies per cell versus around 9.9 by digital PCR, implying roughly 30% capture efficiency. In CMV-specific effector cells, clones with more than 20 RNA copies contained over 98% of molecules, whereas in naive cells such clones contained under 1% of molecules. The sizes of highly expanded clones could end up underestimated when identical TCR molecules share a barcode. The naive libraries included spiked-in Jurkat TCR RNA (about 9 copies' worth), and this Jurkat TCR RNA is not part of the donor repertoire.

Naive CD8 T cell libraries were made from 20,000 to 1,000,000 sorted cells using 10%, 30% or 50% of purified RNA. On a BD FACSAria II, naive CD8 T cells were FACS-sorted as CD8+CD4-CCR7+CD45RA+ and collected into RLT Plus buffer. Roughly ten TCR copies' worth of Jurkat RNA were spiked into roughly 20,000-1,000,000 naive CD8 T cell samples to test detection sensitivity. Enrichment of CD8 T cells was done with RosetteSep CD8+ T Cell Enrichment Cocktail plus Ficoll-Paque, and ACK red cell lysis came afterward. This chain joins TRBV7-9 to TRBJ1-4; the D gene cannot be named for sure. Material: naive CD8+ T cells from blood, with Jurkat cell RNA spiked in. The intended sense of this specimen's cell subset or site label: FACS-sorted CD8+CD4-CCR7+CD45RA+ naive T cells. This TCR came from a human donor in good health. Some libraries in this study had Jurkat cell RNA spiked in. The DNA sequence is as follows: TGTGCCAGCAGCCCCCCCCTTAATGAAAAACTGTTTTTT. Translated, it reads CASSPPLNEKLFF.